The 14 T cell receptor beta chains reported below all come from one sample, sequenced in a study of T cell responses to AZD1222 COVID-19 vaccine. Sequenced by immunoSEQ multiplex PCR; TCRdb stores in-frame clones only, minus some. The sample contains about 100,000 clones, over 85% of which appear only once. Sequenced material: peripheral blood, taken on day 0 of AZD1222 vaccination. These receptors all stem from an adult in good health.

This chain joins TRBV6-1 and TRBJ1-5, with D perhaps TRBD1 (5 bases). Trimming shortened V by 2 bases and J by 6 bases, and 17 bases separated the two germline ends. Per germline, CDR1 MNHNS and CDR2 SASEGT. The CDR3 contains 16 residues. The CDR3, as DNA: TGTGCCAGCAGTGAAAGGAGGCAAGGTGGGACTCAGCCCCAGCATTTT. Translation: CASSERRQGGTQPQHF.

This sequence joins TRBV4-3 and TRBJ1-2; D call uncertain. This CDR3 is 14 amino acids long. V lost 1 base and J 1 base, leaving 7 bases between the germline ends. Germline V gives CDR1 LGHNA, CDR2 YSLEER. The CDR3 reads CASSQGPLNYGYTF. CDR3 nucleotide sequence: TGCGCCAGCAGCCAAGGACCACTTAACTATGGCTACACCTTC.

This chain connects TRBV11-2 to TRBJ2-7; D not resolved. The CDR3 covers 15 residues. Germline V lookup: CDR1 SGHAT, CDR2 FQNNGV. V lost 0 bases and J lost 0, with 9 bases in between. Here the CDR3 DNA reads TGTGCCAGCAGCTTAGATGACTTTAGCTCCTACGAGCAGTACTTC. Amino acids: CASSLDDFSSYEQYF.

The chain has TRBV18 and TRBJ1-5; the D gene is possibly TRBD1 (5 bases). Germline values: CDR1 KGHSH, CDR2 LQKENI. This CDR3 has 18 amino acids. The V and J ends lost 1 base and 2 bases respectively, with 18 bases between them. The CDR3 protein is CASSPLGVGAEGNQPQHF. In DNA form, the CDR3 reads TGTGCCAGCTCACCACTGGGTGTTGGGGCCGAAGGCAATCAGCCCCAGCATTTT.

The chain carries TRBV6-5 and TRBJ2-7; 8 bases line up with TRBD1. After removal of 6 bases from V and 2 bases from J, the junction contained 6 bases not matched to a gene. Germline V gene data show CDR1 as MNHEY and CDR2 as SVGAGI. This CDR3 comprises 14 residues. CDR3 sequence (DNA): TGTGCCAGCAGGAGTCGACAGGGGACCTACGAGCAGTACTTC. Residues: CASRSRQGTYEQYF.

This rearrangement joins TRBV12-1 to TRBJ2-5; no DNA check was done on the table's D call, TRBD1. TRBV12-1 is labeled a pseudogene. This CDR3 comprises 16 residues. The CDR3 nucleotides are TGTGCCAGCAGCTTTGGGAGACAGGGGTGGTTAGAGACCCAGTACTTC. Translation gives CASSFGRQGWLETQYF.

Only one count was recorded for this clone. The chain is built from TRBV5-1 and TRBJ2-1, with TRBD2 matching 9 bases. J gave up 2 bases and V 0 bases, and 9 bases lay outside the gene matches. The CDR3 extends over 18 amino acids. Germline V gene sequence: CDR1 SGHRS, CDR2 YFSETQ. The CDR3 spells CASSLEAGGLGPYNEQFF. CDR3 DNA sequence: TGCGCCAGCAGCTTGGAGGCGGGGGGGCTGGGACCCTACAATGAGCAGTTCTTC.

The V and J genes are TRBV11-3 and TRBJ2-7; weak D call: TRBD1 (6 bases). V was clipped by 8 bases and J by 2 bases, with 10 bases between them. The CDR3 is 12 residues long. The germline CDR1 and CDR2 sequences are SGHNT and YENEEA. The CDR3 region has the DNA TGTGCCAGCCAGGGGAACACCTACGAGCAGTACTTC. Its protein product is CASQGNTYEQYF.

The chain employs TRBV9 and TRBJ1-2, with 9 bases identical to TRBD1. This CDR3 is 13 amino acids long. The V and J ends lost 4 bases and 7 bases, in that order; junction bases with no gene match: 5. The V gene's germline CDR1 is SGDLS and CDR2 YYNGEE. In nucleotides, the CDR3 is TGTGCCAGCAGCAATACAGGGGGCGGTGGCTACACCTTC. This sequence encodes CASSNTGGGGYTF.

The chain carries TRBV28 and TRBJ1-5, with D unclear. The CDR3 is made up of 13 amino acids. Germline CDR1 MDHEN, CDR2 SYDVKM. Trimming took 8 bases from V and 6 from J, leaving 14 bases between them. The CDR3 sequence: CASVDRGSQPQHF. The CDR3 coding sequence is TGTGCCAGCGTCGACCGGGGAAGTCAGCCCCAGCATTTT.

This chain uses TRBV4-1 with TRBJ2-2; 9 nucleotides match TRBD1. The CDR3 is made up of 15 amino acids. Germline lookup yields CDR1 MGHRA and CDR2 YSYEKL. V dropped 2 bases and J dropped 9; count of bases not matched to a gene: 7. For the CDR3, the DNA is TGCGCCAGCAGCCAACCCGGGACAGGGCTTAGGGAGCTGTTTTTT. Residues: CASSQPGTGLRELFF.

V is TRBV24-1 and J is TRBJ2-3; weak D call: TRBD1 (5 bases). With 4 bases removed from V and 2 bases from J, the gap between germline ends came to 9 bases. Germline assignment: CDR1 KGHDR and CDR2 SFDVKD. The CDR3 runs to 14 residues. CDR3 region: CATSDNRNTDTQYF. For the CDR3, the DNA is TGTGCCACCAGTGACAACAGGAACACAGATACGCAGTATTTT.

The V gene is TRBV6-5, the J gene TRBJ2-7; a weak D match, TRBD1 (6 bases). The germline gives CDR1 MNHEY, CDR2 SVGAGI. The CDR3 is made up of 14 amino acids. V was trimmed by 6 bases and J by 3 bases, leaving 15 bases between them. In DNA, the CDR3 is TGTGCCAGCAGGGGGACAATTACTTACTACGAGCAGTACTTC. Protein: CASRGTITYYEQYF.

V gene TRBV6-1 combines with J gene TRBJ1-5; the D is unclear. The germline V and J ends were trimmed by 3 bases and 1 base, with 10 bases remaining between them. The CDR3 is 15 residues long. Germline V lookup: CDR1 MNHNS, CDR2 SASEGT. The CDR3 coding sequence is TGTGCCAGCAGTGAGTCCGGACTCAGCAATCAGCCCCAGCATTTT. As protein: CASSESGLSNQPQHF.